These T cell receptor beta chains were read from a single sample in a study of blood T cell repertoires in COVID-19. Libraries were prepared by immunoSEQ multiplex PCR; TCRdb keeps only in-frame clonotypes and omits some of them. The sample has 250,000 to 300,000 clones, 75% to 85% seen once. The sequenced sample consisted of peripheral blood. The receptors were sampled from a man aged 45-65 years with active or convalescent COVID-19. CDR3s include the opening cysteine and the closing phenylalanine or tryptophan. Each record gives: J gene, D gene, clone size, V gene, CDR3 protein, CDR3 DNA. A D gene is named only where the DNA matches it firmly. The size of a clone is reported for some rows only, either as once, few or many, or as a class for expanded clones.

>TRBJ2-3|TRBD2|-|TRBV9
CASQSRGTSGSADTQYF
TGTGCCAGCCAGAGCCGAGGGACTAGCGGGAGTGCAGATACGCAGTATTTT
>TRBJ2-7|TRBD2|once|TRBV20-1
CSASSPGLRYEQYF
TGCAGTGCTAGTTCTCCGGGACTACGTTACGAGCAGTACTTC
>TRBJ2-7|-|once|TRBV15
CATSRDQLAYEQYF
TGTGCCACCAGCAGAGATCAGTTGGCCTACGAGCAGTACTTC
>TRBJ2-7|TRBD2|-|TRBV18
CASSPGLGTSSDEQYF
TGTGCCAGCTCACCCGGTTTGGGGACTAGCTCAGACGAGCAGTACTTC
>TRBJ2-3|TRBD2|once|TRBV27
CASSDRLAGVTDTQYF
TGTGCCAGCAGTGACAGACTAGCGGGAGTCACAGATACGCAGTATTTT
>TRBJ2-7|-|-|TRBV18
CASSPDGLEQYF
TGTGCCAGCTCACCAGATGGGCTCGAGCAGTACTTC
>TRBJ1-2|-|once|TRBV28
CASSPRVYGYTF
TGTGCCAGCAGTCCCCGGGTGTATGGCTACACCTTC
>TRBJ1-2|-|-|TRBV10-3
CAISESGVLGNGYTF
TGTGCCATCAGTGAGTCTGGCGTCTTGGGCAATGGCTACACCTTC
>TRBJ2-2|TRBD2|-|TRBV2
CASKTSGANTGELFF
TGTGCCAGCAAGACTAGCGGGGCGAACACCGGGGAGCTGTTTTTT
>TRBJ2-7|TRBD1|-|TRBV27
CASSPRQGRGEQYF
TGTGCCAGCAGTCCCAGACAGGGTCGAGGTGAGCAGTACTTC
>TRBJ2-5|-|-|TRBV5-1
CASSLAGETQYF
TGCGCCAGCAGCTTGGCCGGAGAGACCCAGTACTTC
>TRBJ2-1|TRBD1|-|TRBV7-2
CASSYGTGSNEQFF
TGTGCCAGCAGCTACGGGACAGGGTCGAATGAGCAGTTCTTC
>TRBJ2-7|TRBD2|-|TRBV13
CASSERRLAEIYEQYF
TGTGCCAGCAGCGAACGACGACTAGCGGAGATCTACGAGCAGTACTTC
>TRBJ2-1|TRBD2|-|TRBV5-4
CASSGTSRSSYNEQFF
TGTGCCAGCAGCGGGACTAGCCGGAGCTCCTACAATGAGCAGTTCTTC
>TRBJ2-1|-|-|TRBV24-1
CATSDPGLDEQFF
TGTGCCACCAGTGACCCGGGACTTGATGAGCAGTTCTTC
>TRBJ2-7|-|few|TRBV9
CASSPGGPYEQYF
TGTGCCAGCAGCCCCGGGGGGCCCTACGAGCAGTACTTC
>TRBJ1-4|TRBD1|-|TRBV19
CASSPQGIEEKLFF
TGTGCCAGTAGTCCACAGGGGATTGAAGAAAAACTGTTTTTT
>TRBJ2-6|-|-|TRBV5-1
CASSRELGSGANVLTF
TGCGCCAGCAGCCGCGAGCTAGGTTCTGGGGCCAACGTCCTGACTTTC
>TRBJ1-3|-|-|TRBV7-9
CASSSNTGTGNTIYF
TGTGCCAGCAGCTCGAACACCGGGACAGGAAACACCATATATTTT
>TRBJ1-2|-|-|TRBV3-1/TRBV3-2
CASSPGSYGYTF
TGTGCCAGCAGCCCAGGGTCCTATGGCTACACCTTC
>TRBJ2-1|TRBD2|-|TRBV6-5
CASKRLAGVNEQFF
TGTGCCAGCAAACGTCTAGCGGGAGTGAATGAGCAGTTCTTC
>TRBJ2-4|TRBD1|-|TRBV5-4
CASSSDRGSKNIQYF
TGTGCCAGCAGCTCCGACAGGGGATCCAAAAACATTCAGTACTTC
>TRBJ2-2|TRBD1|-|TRBV5-4
CASRPDRAPGELFF
TGTGCCAGCAGACCCGACAGGGCCCCCGGGGAGCTGTTTTTT
>TRBJ1-6|-|-|TRBV6-6
CASSYSGTSSPLHF
TGTGCCAGCAGTTATTCCGGGACATCATCACCCCTCCACTTT
>TRBJ2-6|-|-|TRBV2
CASTMNPGGANVLTF
TGTGCCAGCACCATGAATCCCGGGGGGGCCAACGTCCTGACTTTC
>TRBJ1-1|-|-|TRBV19
CASSMGRPNTEAFF
TGTGCCAGTAGTATGGGCAGGCCGAACACTGAAGCTTTCTTT
>TRBJ2-2|TRBD2|-|TRBV4-2
CASSQEALAAITNTGELFF
TGTGCCAGCAGCCAAGAAGCGCTAGCGGCCATTACGAACACCGGGGAGCTGTTTTTT
>TRBJ2-1|TRBD2|-|TRBV2
CAREGTSGRNEQFF
TGTGCCAGAGAAGGGACTAGCGGGAGGAATGAGCAGTTCTTC
>TRBJ1-1|TRBD1|-|TRBV4-1
CASSRGTGYGTEAFF
TGCGCCAGCAGCCGGGGGACAGGATATGGTACTGAAGCTTTCTTT
>TRBJ1-6|-|-|TRBV6-5
CASSYPGDSPLHF
TGTGCCAGCAGTTACCCCGGGGATTCACCCCTCCACTTT
>TRBJ1-5|TRBD1|-|TRBV4-1
CASSHDQGASYSNQPQHF
TGCGCCAGCAGCCACGACCAGGGGGCCTCATATAGCAATCAGCCCCAGCATTTT
>TRBJ2-2|TRBD1|-|TRBV3-1/TRBV3-2
CASSPWDRIGLGELFF
TGTGCCAGCAGCCCCTGGGACAGGATAGGCCTCGGGGAGCTGTTTTTT
>TRBJ1-2|TRBD1|few|TRBV30
CAWSGDRGLGYTF
TGTGCCTGGAGTGGGGACAGGGGGCTTGGCTACACCTTC
>TRBJ2-2|-|-|TRBV6-6
CASSYRTANTGELFF
TGTGCCAGCAGTTACCGGACAGCTAACACCGGGGAGCTGTTTTTT
>TRBJ2-3|-|-|TRBV12-5
CASGLVPADTQYF
TGTGCTAGTGGTTTGGTACCCGCGGATACGCAGTATTTT
>TRBJ2-2|TRBD2|-|TRBV7-8
CASSFETSGRTNTGELFF
TGTGCCAGCAGCTTCGAGACTAGCGGGAGGACAAACACCGGGGAGCTGTTTTTT
>TRBJ2-7|-|-|TRBV15
CATSRDLSDEQYF
TGTGCCACCAGCAGAGATTTGTCGGACGAGCAGTACTTC